Below, 25 T cell receptor beta chains from the same sample are listed, as sequenced in a study of blood T cell repertoires in COVID-19. Here immunoSEQ multiplex PCR was the method, and the copy in TCRdb shows in-frame clones only, minus some. This table holds about half a million clones, about 88% found once. Sequencing input: peripheral blood. These receptors originate from a man between 18 and 29 years old with COVID-19, enrolled during active disease.

This clone was seen more than once but under ten times. The chain joins TRBV4-1 to TRBJ1-2; D call uncertain. The CDR3 runs to 12 residues. Per germline, CDR1 MGHRA and CDR2 YSYEKL. The V end was cut by 5 bases, the J end by 4 bases, with 8 bases between. The DNA for the CDR3 is TGCGCCAGCAGCTCAGGAGGCTATGGCTACACCTTC. Amino acids: CASSSGGYGYTF.

The chain couples TRBV24-1 to TRBJ2-1, with TRBD1 as a possible D gene (5 bases). V was cut by 5 bases and J by 7 bases, with 17 bases left in between. The germline gives CDR1 KGHDR, CDR2 SFDVKD. CDR3 length equals 15 residues. CDR3 coding DNA: TGTGCCACCAGTGTGGGGCAGGGTAAGGGTAATGAGCAGTTCTTC. Translated, it gives CATSVGQGKGNEQFF.

The V and J genes are TRBV7-8 and TRBJ2-1; TRBD1 is a possible D gene (6 bases). CDR1 and CDR2 (germline): SGHVS, FQNEAQ. Trimming took 5 bases from V and 0 from J, leaving 17 bases between them. The CDR3 is 17 amino acids. The CDR3 nucleotides are TGTGCCAGCAGCCCCTTCGGACAGCCCAACTCCTACAATGAGCAGTTCTTC. Its translation: CASSPFGQPNSYNEQFF.

V gene TRBV5-4 combines with J gene TRBJ2-1; D is perhaps TRBD1 (5 bases). V was pared by 0 bases and J by 2 bases, with 9 bases between. Germline CDR1 reads SGHNT; CDR2 reads YYREEE (reference sequence). The CDR3 is 15 residues long. The CDR3 sequence: CASSLDKGAYNEQFF. The CDR3 bases are TGTGCCAGCAGCTTGGACAAAGGGGCCTACAATGAGCAGTTCTTC.

The chain is built from TRBV5-4 and TRBJ2-7; a weak D match, TRBD2 (5 bases). This CDR3 has 14 residues. The ends were cut back, 0 bases at V and 7 bases at J, with 14 bases in the middle. Germline V gene data show CDR1 as SGHNT and CDR2 as YYREEE (reference sequence). The CDR3 bases are TGTGCCAGCAGCTTGGAAATCGGGGTAGGAGAGCAGTACTTC. It codes for CASSLEIGVGEQYF.

This clone was seen a single time. The chain joins TRBV5-5 to TRBJ2-1; the D gene is possibly TRBD1 (6 bases). Germline values: CDR1 SGHKS, CDR2 YYEKEE (reference sequence). V was pared by 0 bases and J by 5 bases, with 12 bases between. The CDR3 runs to 15 residues. Written as DNA, the CDR3 is TGTGCCAGCAGCTTGGGGGGGCTAAACCACAATGAGCAGTTCTTC. This encodes CASSLGGLNHNEQFF.

The chain recombines TRBV7-2 with TRBJ1-1; D call uncertain. V lost 2 bases and J lost 0, with 7 bases in between. Germline values: CDR1 SGHTA, CDR2 FQGNSA. CDR3 size: 14 residues. Here the CDR3 DNA reads TGTGCCAGCAGCTTAAATACAGTGAACACTGAAGCTTTCTTT. It codes for CASSLNTVNTEAFF.

This clone was counted only a few times. The rearrangement links TRBV5-6 to TRBJ2-3, with TRBD1 identical over 7 bases. The germline V gene encodes CDR1 SGHDT and CDR2 YYEEEE. This CDR3 has 16 amino acids. Trimming took 4 bases from V and 5 from J; bases not matched to a gene: 13. CDR3 residues: CASSARTGSEGDTQYF. The CDR3 DNA sequence: TGTGCCAGCAGCGCCCGGACAGGCTCCGAGGGAGATACGCAGTATTTT.

The chain carries TRBV7-9 and TRBJ2-1; TRBD1 matches at 8 bases. J gave up 3 bases and V 5 bases, and 9 bases lay outside the gene matches. The CDR3 consists of 16 residues. Germline CDR1 reads SEHNR; CDR2 reads FQNEAQ (reference sequence). The CDR3, as DNA: TGTGCCAGCAGCCCAGCCGACAGGGGCCTCTACAATGAGCAGTTCTTC. Translated: CASSPADRGLYNEQFF.

This clone appeared once. V and J are TRBV19 and TRBJ1-6, with D possibly matching TRBD1 (6 bases). The V and J ends lost 3 bases and 6 bases respectively, with 12 bases between them. This CDR3 contains 15 residues. CDR1 LNHDA and CDR2 SQIVND come from the germline V gene (reference sequence). The CDR3 reads CASSIVKDSNSPLHF. CDR3 in DNA: TGTGCCAGTAGTATTGTTAAGGACAGTAATTCACCCCTCCACTTT. The variable domain in full, completed from reference TRBV19 and TRBJ1-6, reads DGGITQSPKYLFRKEGQNVTLSCEQNLNHDAMYWYRQDPGQGLRLIYYSQIVNDFQKGDIAEGYSVSREKKESFPLTVTSAQKNPTAFYLCASSIVKDSNSPLHFGNGTRLTVT.

The chain has TRBV9 and TRBJ2-1; TRBD1 is a possible D gene (6 bases). CDR1 SGDLS and CDR2 YYNGEE come from the germline V gene. Trimming took 4 bases from V and 0 from J, leaving 17 bases between them. The CDR3 has 17 amino acids. The CDR3 nucleotides read TGTGCCAGCAGCACATTTCACAGGGTCAGCTCCTACAATGAGCAGTTCTTC. Its protein product is CASSTFHRVSSYNEQFF. The entire variable domain, with the rest obtained from reference TRBV9 and TRBJ2-1, is as follows: DSGVTQTPKHLITATGQRVTLRCSPRSGDLSVYWYQQSLDQGLQFLIQYYNGEERAKGNILERFSAQQFPDLHSELNLSSLELGDSALYFCASSTFHRVSSYNEQFFGPGTRLTVL.

The sample holds one count of this clone. This chain's CDR3 is CASSLEPRDRGYQPQHF. DNA for the CDR3: TGTGCCAGCAGCTTAGAGCCCCGGGACAGGGGGTATCAGCCCCAGCATTTT. This chain links TRBV7-8 with TRBJ1-5, with 11 nucleotides matching TRBD1. Germline assignment: CDR1 SGHVS and CDR2 FQNEAQ. V was pared by 1 base and J by 5 bases, with 7 bases of the junction left unmatched. The CDR3 runs 17 residues. The variable domain in full, with the rest retrieved from reference TRBV7-8 and TRBJ1-5, is GAGVSQSPRYKVAKRGQDVALRCDPISGHVSLFWYQQALGQGPEFLTYFQNEAQLDKSGLPSDRFFAERPEGSVSTLKIQRTQQEDSAVYLCASSLEPRDRGYQPQHFGDGTRLSIL.

The chain uses TRBV6-5 and TRBJ1-1; 9 nucleotides match TRBD1. V was pared by 7 bases and J by 6 bases, with 3 bases of the junction left unmatched. The germline CDR1 and CDR2 sequences are MNHEY and SVGAGI. The CDR3 has 12 residues. The CDR3 sequence is CASNDRGSEAFF. The CDR3 bases are TGTGCCAGCAACGACAGGGGGTCTGAAGCTTTCTTT.

The sample holds one count of this clone. The CDR3 nucleotides read TGTGCCAGTAGTTTACGGACAGGGAGGGGTGGCTACACCTTC. Translating it yields CASSLRTGRGGYTF. The chain uses TRBV19 and TRBJ1-2; 8 positions match TRBD1. This CDR3 is built from 14 residues. Germline values: CDR1 LNHDA, CDR2 SQIVND (reference sequence). The junction had 9 bases not matched to a gene; V was cut back by 5 bases and J by 7 bases.

This rearrangement joins TRBV5-8 to TRBJ2-2, with 7 bases matching TRBD1. The germline V gene encodes CDR1 SGHTS and CDR2 YDEGEE. Trimming took 6 bases from V and 4 from J; bases not matched to a gene: 6. This CDR3 region has 14 residues. CDR3 amino acids: CASTRGQITGELFF. The DNA of the CDR3 is TGTGCCAGCACACGGGGACAGATCACCGGGGAGCTGTTTTTT.

This chain links TRBV5-1 with TRBJ2-6; D is unclear. From germline, CDR1 is SGHRS and CDR2 YFSETQ. The CDR3 is 15 amino acids. V was shortened by 4 bases and J by 0 bases, with 8 bases between the two germline ends. The DNA of the CDR3 is TGCGCCAGCAGCCCAGTCGTCTCTGGGGCCAACGTCCTGACTTTC. Amino acids: CASSPVVSGANVLTF.

This clone appeared a single time. The V gene is TRBV27, the J gene TRBJ2-7; TRBD1 matches at 11 bases. The V segment lost 4 bases and the J segment 5 bases; nucleotides outside the gene matches: 1. The CDR3 is made up of 13 amino acids. CDR1 is MNHEY, CDR2 SMNVEV, per germline (reference sequence). The CDR3 loop is CASSSGQGDEQYF. The CDR3 coding sequence is TGTGCCAGCAGTTCGGGACAGGGGGACGAGCAGTACTTC.

V gene TRBV10-1 combines with J gene TRBJ2-2; tentatively, D is TRBD1 (6 bases). Germline V CDR1 and CDR2: WNHNN, SYGVQD (reference sequence). The CDR3 spans 14 residues. V lost 8 bases and J lost 6, with 16 bases in between. CDR3 sequence (DNA): TGCGCCAGCCAACAGGGACATCTCGCCGGGGAGCTGTTTTTT. Its translation: CASQQGHLAGELFF.

DNA for the CDR3: TGTGCCAGCAGCTTGGAGCCCGTGAACACTGAAGCTTTCTTT. Translating it yields CASSLEPVNTEAFF. The V call is TRBV5-6, the J call TRBJ1-1, with D unclear. This CDR3 contains 14 residues. V was trimmed by 0 bases and J by 0 bases, leaving 6 bases between them. Germline CDR1 is SGHDT and CDR2 is YYEEEE. Supplemented by reference TRBV5-6 and TRBJ1-1, the full variable domain reads DAGVTQSPTHLIKTRGQQVTLRCSPKSGHDTVSWYQQALGQGPQFIFQYYEEEERQRGNFPDRFSGHQFPNYSSELNVNALLLGDSALYLCASSLEPVNTEAFFGQGTRLTVV.

This chain connects TRBV3-1 (or the pseudogene TRBV3-2) to TRBJ2-5, with 13 bases lining up with TRBD2. V shed 6 bases and J 4 bases; nucleotides not matched to a gene: 14. Per the germline V gene, CDR1 is LGHDT and CDR2 is YNNKEL (reference sequence). The CDR3 consists of 18 residues. CDR3 protein: CASSRWIGLAGVGETQYF. In DNA form, the CDR3 reads TGTGCCAGCAGTAGGTGGATTGGACTAGCGGGAGTTGGAGAGACCCAGTACTTC.

V gene TRBV30 combines with J gene TRBJ1-1; tentatively, D is TRBD1 (5 bases). Germline CDR1 reads GTSNPN; CDR2 reads SVGIG (reference sequence). The CDR3 totals 15 residues. Trimming removed 1 base from V and 4 bases from J, with 16 bases in between. The CDR3 loop reads CAWSELGQFGTEAFF. CDR3 coding DNA: TGTGCCTGGAGTGAGTTAGGACAATTTGGCACTGAAGCTTTCTTT.

This clone showed up just once. This chain links TRBV19 with TRBJ2-1, with D tentatively TRBD1 (5 bases). CDR1 and CDR2 from the germline V gene are LNHDA and SQIVND (reference sequence). The V end was cut by 3 bases, the J end by 6 bases, with 9 bases between. CDR3 length equals 13 residues. The CDR3 bases are TGTGCCAGTAGTATTCTCAGGGCCAATGAGCAGTTCTTC. Amino acid sequence: CASSILRANEQFF. The variable domain in full, with the rest retrieved from reference TRBV19 and TRBJ2-1, is DGGITQSPKYLFRKEGQNVTLSCEQNLNHDAMYWYRQDPGQGLRLIYYSQIVNDFQKGDIAEGYSVSREKKESFPLTVTSAQKNPTAFYLCASSILRANEQFFGPGTRLTVL.

The chain uses TRBV27 and TRBJ2-3, with D perhaps matching TRBD2 (6 bases). There are 15 residues in the CDR3. Per germline, CDR1 MNHEY and CDR2 SMNVEV (reference sequence). The V and J ends lost 4 bases and 1 base respectively, with 12 bases between them. The chain's CDR3 is CASSYAGPGTDTQYF. The CDR3 nucleotides read TGTGCCAGCAGTTATGCGGGGCCCGGCACAGATACGCAGTATTTT.

V usage is TRBV2 and J usage is TRBJ2-2, with no clear D. Germline V gives CDR1 SNHLY, CDR2 FYNNEI. This CDR3 spans 13 amino acids. Between the trimmed V and J ends, which lost 8 bases and 6 bases, there was a span of 13 bases. The CDR3 nucleotides read TGTGCCAGCTTGTTCAGGCTCGCCGGGGAGCTGTTTTTT. It codes for CASLFRLAGELFF.

The chain joins TRBV7-9 to TRBJ1-4; D remains unclear. Germline V gene sequence: CDR1 SEHNR, CDR2 FQNEAQ (reference sequence). There are 13 residues in the CDR3. Trimming removed 0 bases at V and 11 bases at J, with 10 bases between. As DNA, the CDR3 is TGTGCCAGCAGCTTAGCTAACAGAGAGAAACTGTTTTTT. Protein: CASSLANREKLFF.